This T cell receptor (beta chain) was sequenced during a study of T cells after yellow fever vaccination. Broader study findings: In FACS-sorted repertoires, abundant clonotypes from the bulk population could appear as contaminants.

There are many counts of this clonotype. What it recognizes is unknown. The TCR cDNA carried a universal primer site and UMIs from 5'RACE template switching. TCRdb re-analysed the 5' RACE reads in MiXCR, keeping a single row per CDR3 protein. Counted here are a few hundred thousand distinct CDR3 sequences, approximately 4.2% occurring once; the ten biggest clones make up about 24%. The CDR3 covers 16 residues. The germline gives CDR1 DFQATT, CDR2 SNEGSKA (reference sequence). With 5 bases clipped from V and 6 bases from J, the junction kept 17 bases outside the gene matches. The chain combines TRBV20-1 with TRBJ2-3; 7 bases fit TRBD1. The TCR originated in a man between 18 and 35 years old who received the YFV17D yellow fever vaccine. The sequencing here drew on PBMCs, taken 5 days after the yellow fever booster vaccination. The CDR3 region is CSAPLKTGTTQDTQYF. The CDR3 nucleotides are TGCAGTGCTCCTCTCAAGACAGGGACCACACAGGATACGCAGTATTTT.